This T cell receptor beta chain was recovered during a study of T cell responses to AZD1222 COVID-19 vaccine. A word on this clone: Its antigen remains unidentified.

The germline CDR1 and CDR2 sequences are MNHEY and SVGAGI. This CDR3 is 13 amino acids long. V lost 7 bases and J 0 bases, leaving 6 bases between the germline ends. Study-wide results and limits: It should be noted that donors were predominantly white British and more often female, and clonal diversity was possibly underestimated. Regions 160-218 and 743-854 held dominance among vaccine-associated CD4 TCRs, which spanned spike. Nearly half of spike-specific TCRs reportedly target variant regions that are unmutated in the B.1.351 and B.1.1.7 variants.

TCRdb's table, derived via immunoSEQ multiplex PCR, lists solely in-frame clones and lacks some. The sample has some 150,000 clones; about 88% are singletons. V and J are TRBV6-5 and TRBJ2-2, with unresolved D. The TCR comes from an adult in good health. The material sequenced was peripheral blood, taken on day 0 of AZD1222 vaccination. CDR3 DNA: TGTGCCAGCAAGGGATCGAACACCGGGGAGCTGTTTTTT. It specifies CASKGSNTGELFF.